This TCR beta chain is drawn from a study of blood T cells in healthy people across ages. A J-beta primer mix and a sample-barcoded 5' primer were used in a second PCR of roughly 6 to 11 cycles. Each CDR3 protein is one row after TCRdb ran MiXCR on the 5' RACE reads. Of about 1.5 million distinct CDR3 sequences in the sample, approximately 43% are singletons; the top ten hold under 5%. CDR3 length: 15 residues. Trimming removed 7 bases from V and 4 bases from J, with 17 bases in between. Total RNA extraction produced at least 5 micrograms (per sample) for the study. A remark on this clonotype: Its antigen is unknown.

Study results and caveats: Aged donors had fewer naive CD4+ cells and lower diversity than long-lived donors. Strong correlation existed between TCR beta diversity and naive T cell percentage.

V and J are TRBV12-3 or TRBV12-4 and TRBJ2-1; D may be TRBD2 (6 bases). Sequencing used blood. This TCR came from a woman between 18 and 29 years old in good health. CDR3 amino acids: CASTLLRGLYNEQFF. CDR3 DNA: TGTGCCAGCACCCTCCTCCGGGGGTTATACAATGAGCAGTTCTTC.